This entry lists 12 T cell receptor beta chains sequenced from one sample in a study of blood T cell repertoires in COVID-19. The protocol was immunoSEQ multiplex PCR, while the TCRdb copy is restricted to in-frame clones and leaves out a portion. The sample records approximately 97,000 clones, around 85% being singletons. Sequencing was done on a sample of peripheral blood. The receptors originated from a human donor in a cohort sampled during active COVID-19.

This clone appeared a single time. The V gene is TRBV18, the J gene TRBJ1-6, with D perhaps matching TRBD1 (6 bases). CDR3 size: 14 residues. With 2 bases removed from V and 7 bases from J, the gap between germline ends came to 9 bases. Germline V gene sequence: CDR1 KGHSH, CDR2 LQKENI. CDR3 DNA: TGTGCCAGCTCACCAAAACAGGGCAATTCACCCCTCCACTTT. Translation gives CASSPKQGNSPLHF.

The sample holds a few counts of this clone. The chain recombines TRBV9 with TRBJ2-1, with a possible D match to TRBD1 (6 bases). The germline V and J ends were trimmed by 3 bases and 6 bases, with 13 bases remaining between them. There are 14 residues in the CDR3. CDR1 SGDLS and CDR2 YYNGEE come from the germline V gene. As DNA, the CDR3 is TGTGCCAGCAGCGCCCAGACAGGATCCAATGAGCAGTTCTTC. It yields the protein CASSAQTGSNEQFF.

V is TRBV25-1 and J is TRBJ1-1, with D uncertain. The germline V and J ends were trimmed by 2 bases and 3 bases, with 7 bases remaining between them. This CDR3 region has 13 residues. The germline V gene has CDR1 MGHDK and CDR2 SYGVNS. This CDR3 reads CASSEVSYTEAFF. The DNA of the CDR3 is TGTGCCAGCAGTGAAGTCTCGTACACTGAAGCTTTCTTT.

The chain couples TRBV5-1 to TRBJ2-5, with 10 bases matching TRBD2. V shed 4 bases, J shed 3 bases, and the junction held 15 bases outside the gene matches. The CDR3 runs 18 residues. Germline lookup yields CDR1 SGHRS and CDR2 YFSETQ. The CDR3 DNA reads TGCGCCAGCAGCCCCACTCTAGCGGGAGCGCGATCCGAAGAGACCCAGTACTTC. The encoded protein is CASSPTLAGARSEETQYF.

This chain connects TRBV24-1 to TRBJ2-3, with D possibly TRBD1 on 8 matching bases. CDR1 KGHDR and CDR2 SFDVKD come from the germline V gene. CDR3 length: 18 amino acids. Trimming cost V 0 bases and J 4 bases, with 19 bases left between them. The CDR3 DNA reads TGTGCCACCAGTGATTTGGGCAGGGGGCGGGAGAACGCAGATACGCAGTATTTT. Its translation: CATSDLGRGRENADTQYF.

V is TRBV9 and J is TRBJ2-1, with D possibly TRBD1 on 6 matching bases. This CDR3 is built from 14 residues. The V gene's germline CDR1 is SGDLS and CDR2 YYNGEE. The ends were cut back, 2 bases at V and 8 bases at J, with 14 bases in the middle. CDR3 residues: CASSVRFRGDEQFF. The CDR3 DNA follows: TGTGCCAGCAGCGTCAGGTTCAGGGGCGATGAGCAGTTCTTC.

The chain is built from TRBV27 and TRBJ2-7, with TRBD1 matching over 8 bases. This CDR3 region has 14 residues. Trimming took 5 bases from V and 3 from J; bases not matched to a gene: 6. In germline, CDR1 is MNHEY, CDR2 SMNVEV (reference sequence). The CDR3, as DNA: TGTGCCAGCAGTCCCTTGACAGGGGTCTACGAGCAGTACTTC. Translated, it gives CASSPLTGVYEQYF.

This clone has only a few counts. This chain joins TRBV27 and TRBJ1-5, with a possible D match to TRBD1 (6 bases). CDR1 MNHEY and CDR2 SMNVEV come from the germline V gene (reference sequence). This CDR3 spans 16 amino acids. V gave up 5 bases and J gave up 6 bases, with 20 bases separating them. The CDR3 here is CASSLTRGGPSQPQHF. The CDR3 DNA reads as TGTGCCAGCAGTCTTACCCGGGGGGGCCCTTCTCAGCCCCAGCATTTT.

This clone was detected a few times. This chain uses TRBV2 with TRBJ2-1; 10 bases match TRBD2. This CDR3 is built from 15 residues. J gave up 7 bases and V 6 bases, and 9 bases lay outside the gene matches. Germline V gene lookup returns CDR1 SNHLY and CDR2 FYNNEI. CDR3 region: CASSPLAGVTNEQFF. The CDR3 nucleotides are TGTGCCAGCAGCCCGCTAGCGGGAGTTACTAATGAGCAGTTCTTC.

The chain carries TRBV7-9 and TRBJ2-7, with TRBD2 matching 9 bases. Germline V gives CDR1 SEHNR, CDR2 FQNEAQ (reference sequence). The CDR3 loop spans 15 amino acids. Trimming at V came to 5 bases and at J to 0 bases, leaving 5 bases not matched to a gene. DNA for the CDR3: TGTGCCAGCAGCCCCCTTAGCGGGAGCTCCTACGAGCAGTACTTC. Translation: CASSPLSGSSYEQYF.

The CDR3 is CASSQSTSGRSVSYEQYF. The CDR3, as DNA: TGTGCCAGCAGCCAAAGTACTAGCGGGAGGTCCGTCTCCTACGAGCAGTACTTC. This rearrangement joins TRBV4-2 to TRBJ2-7, with 12 bases identical to TRBD2. Germline V gives CDR1 LGHNA, CDR2 YNFKEQ. Germline trimming cut 2 bases from V and 0 bases from J; bases unmatched to any gene: 8. CDR3 length: 18 amino acids.

The genes are TRBV6-6 and TRBJ2-7; the D gene is possibly TRBD2 (6 bases). Germline V gene sequence: CDR1 MNHNY, CDR2 SVGAGI (reference sequence). The germline V and J ends were trimmed by 5 bases and 2 bases, with 16 bases remaining between them. The CDR3 is 15 residues long. CDR3 DNA sequence: TGTGCCAGCAGTCGGAGGGCAACGGGGACCTACGAGCAGTACTTC. Encoded protein: CASSRRATGTYEQYF.